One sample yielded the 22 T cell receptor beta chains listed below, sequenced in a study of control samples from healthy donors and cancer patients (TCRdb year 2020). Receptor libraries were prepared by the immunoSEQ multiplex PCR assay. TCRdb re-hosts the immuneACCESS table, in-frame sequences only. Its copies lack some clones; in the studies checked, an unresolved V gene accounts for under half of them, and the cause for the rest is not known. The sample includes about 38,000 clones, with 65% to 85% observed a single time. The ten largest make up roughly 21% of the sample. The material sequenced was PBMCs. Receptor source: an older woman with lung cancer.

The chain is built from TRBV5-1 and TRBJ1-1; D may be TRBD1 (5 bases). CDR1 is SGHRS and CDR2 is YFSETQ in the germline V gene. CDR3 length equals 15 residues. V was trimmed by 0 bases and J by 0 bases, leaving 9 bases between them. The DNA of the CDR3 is TGCGCCAGCAGCTTGGGAGCAGGGCTGAACACTGAAGCTTTCTTT. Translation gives CASSLGAGLNTEAFF.

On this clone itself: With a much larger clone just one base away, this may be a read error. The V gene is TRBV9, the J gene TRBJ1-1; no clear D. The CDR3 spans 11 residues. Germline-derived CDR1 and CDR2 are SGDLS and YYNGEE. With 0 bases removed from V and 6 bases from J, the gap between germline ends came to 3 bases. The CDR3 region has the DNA TGTGCCAGCAGCGTAGGCCCTGAAGCTTTCTTT. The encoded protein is CASSVGPEAFF.

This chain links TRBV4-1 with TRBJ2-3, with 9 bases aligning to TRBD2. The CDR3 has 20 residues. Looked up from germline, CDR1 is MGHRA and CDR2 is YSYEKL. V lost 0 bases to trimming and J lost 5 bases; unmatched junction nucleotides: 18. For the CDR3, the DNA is TGCGCCAGCAGCCAAGATTGGATGGCGGGAGGGGAGAGTTCCAAAGATACGCAGTATTTT. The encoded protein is CASSQDWMAGGESSKDTQYF.

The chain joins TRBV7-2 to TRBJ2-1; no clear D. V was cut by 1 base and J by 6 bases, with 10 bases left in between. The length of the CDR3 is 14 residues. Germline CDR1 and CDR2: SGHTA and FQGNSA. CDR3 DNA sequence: TGTGCCAGCAGCTTAGTAGTGGATCCCAATGAGCAGTTCTTC. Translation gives CASSLVVDPNEQFF. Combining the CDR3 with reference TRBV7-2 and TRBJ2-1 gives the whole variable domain GAGVSQSPSNKVTEKGKDVELRCDPISGHTALYWYRQSLGQGLEFLIYFQGNSAPDKSGLPSDRFSAERTGGSVSTLTIQRTQQEDSAVYLCASSLVVDPNEQFFGPGTRLTVL.

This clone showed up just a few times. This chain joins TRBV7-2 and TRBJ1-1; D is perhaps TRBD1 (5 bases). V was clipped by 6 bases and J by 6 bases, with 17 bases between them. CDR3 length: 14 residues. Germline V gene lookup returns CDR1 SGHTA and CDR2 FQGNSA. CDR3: CASSPQAGNPEAFF. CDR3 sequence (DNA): TGTGCCAGCAGTCCTCAAGCAGGGAATCCTGAAGCTTTCTTT.

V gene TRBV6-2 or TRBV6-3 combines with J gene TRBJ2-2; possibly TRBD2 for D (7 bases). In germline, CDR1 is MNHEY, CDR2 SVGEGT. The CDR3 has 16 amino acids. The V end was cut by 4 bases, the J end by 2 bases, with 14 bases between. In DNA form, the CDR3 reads TGTGCCAGCAGTTCCCCCACGGGGGGCAACACCGGGGAGCTGTTTTTT. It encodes CASSSPTGGNTGELFF.

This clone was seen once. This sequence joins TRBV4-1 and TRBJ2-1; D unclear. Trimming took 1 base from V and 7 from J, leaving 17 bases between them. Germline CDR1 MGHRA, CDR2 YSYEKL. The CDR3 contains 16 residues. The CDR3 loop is CASSQVGPPAGNEQFF. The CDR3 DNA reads TGCGCCAGCAGCCAAGTAGGCCCACCGGCAGGAAATGAGCAGTTCTTC.

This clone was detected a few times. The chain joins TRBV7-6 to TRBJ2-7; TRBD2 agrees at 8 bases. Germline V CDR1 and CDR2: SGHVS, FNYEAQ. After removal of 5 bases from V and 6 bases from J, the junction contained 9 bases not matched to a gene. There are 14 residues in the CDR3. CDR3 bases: TGTGCCAGCAGCCTCCGGACTAGCCCCGTCGAGCAGTACTTC. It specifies CASSLRTSPVEQYF.

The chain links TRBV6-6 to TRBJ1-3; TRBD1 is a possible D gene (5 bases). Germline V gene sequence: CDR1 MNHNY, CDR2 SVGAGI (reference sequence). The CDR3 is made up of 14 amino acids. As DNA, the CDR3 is TGTGTCTCGCATAGGGGTCTCTCTGGAAACACCATATATTTT. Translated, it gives CVSHRGLSGNTIYF.

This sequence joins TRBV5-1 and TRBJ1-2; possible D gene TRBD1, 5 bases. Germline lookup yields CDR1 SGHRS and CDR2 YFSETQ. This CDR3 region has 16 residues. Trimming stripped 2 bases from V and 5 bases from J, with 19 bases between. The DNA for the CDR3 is TGCGCCAGCAGCTTAGCAGCCGCCCGGGACTGGTATGGCTACACCTTC. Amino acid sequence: CASSLAAARDWYGYTF.

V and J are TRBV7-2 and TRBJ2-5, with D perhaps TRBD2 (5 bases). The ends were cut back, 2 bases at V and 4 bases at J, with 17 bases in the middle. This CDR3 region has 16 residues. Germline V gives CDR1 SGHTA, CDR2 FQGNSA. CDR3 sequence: CASSLYGDLGGETQYF. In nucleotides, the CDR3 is TGTGCCAGCAGCTTATACGGTGACCTCGGAGGAGAGACCCAGTACTTC.

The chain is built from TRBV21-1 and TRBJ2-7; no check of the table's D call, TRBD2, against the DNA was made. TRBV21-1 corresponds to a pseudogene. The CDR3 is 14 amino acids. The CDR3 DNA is TGTGCCAGCAGCAAATCGGAGCGGACCTACGAGCAGTACTTC. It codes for CASSKSERTYEQYF.

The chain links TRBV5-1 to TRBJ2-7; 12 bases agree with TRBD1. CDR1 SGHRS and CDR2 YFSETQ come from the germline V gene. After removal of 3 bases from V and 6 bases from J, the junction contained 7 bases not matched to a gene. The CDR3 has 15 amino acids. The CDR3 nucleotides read TGCGCCAGCAGCTCCCCCGGGACAGGGGGCCGCGAGCAGTACTTC. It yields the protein CASSSPGTGGREQYF.

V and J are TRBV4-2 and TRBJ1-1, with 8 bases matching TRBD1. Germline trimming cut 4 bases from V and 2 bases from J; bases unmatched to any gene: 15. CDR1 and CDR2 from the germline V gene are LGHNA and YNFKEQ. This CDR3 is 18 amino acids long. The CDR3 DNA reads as TGTGCCAGCAGCCGCGAACTGGGACAGGTGACAAGAAACACTGAAGCTTTCTTT. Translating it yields CASSRELGQVTRNTEAFF.

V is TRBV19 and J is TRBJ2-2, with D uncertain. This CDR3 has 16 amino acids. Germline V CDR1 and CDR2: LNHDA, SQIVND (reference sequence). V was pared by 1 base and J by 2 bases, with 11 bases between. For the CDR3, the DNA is TGTGCCAGTAGTATAGCCCGCTCTACCAACACCGGGGAGCTGTTTTTT. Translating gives CASSIARSTNTGELFF.

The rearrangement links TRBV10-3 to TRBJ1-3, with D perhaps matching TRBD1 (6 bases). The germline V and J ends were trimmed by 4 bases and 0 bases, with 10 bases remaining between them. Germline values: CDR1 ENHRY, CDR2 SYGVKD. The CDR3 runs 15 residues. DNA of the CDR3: TGTGCCATCAGTGGAGGGGGGGCCTCTGGAAACACCATATATTTT. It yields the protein CAISGGGASGNTIYF.

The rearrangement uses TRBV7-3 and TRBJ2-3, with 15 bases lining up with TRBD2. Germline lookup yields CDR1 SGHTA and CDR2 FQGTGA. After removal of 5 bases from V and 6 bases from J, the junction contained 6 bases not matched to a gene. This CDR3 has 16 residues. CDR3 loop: CASSPGLAGGTDTQYF. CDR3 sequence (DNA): TGTGCCAGCAGCCCGGGACTAGCGGGAGGTACGGATACGCAGTATTTT.

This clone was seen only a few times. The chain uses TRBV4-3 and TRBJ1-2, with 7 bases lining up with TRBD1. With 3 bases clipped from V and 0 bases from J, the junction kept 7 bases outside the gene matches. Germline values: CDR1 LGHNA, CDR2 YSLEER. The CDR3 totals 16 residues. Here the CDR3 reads CASSQETGWANYGYTF. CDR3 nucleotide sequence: TGCGCCAGCAGCCAGGAGACAGGGTGGGCTAACTATGGCTACACCTTC.

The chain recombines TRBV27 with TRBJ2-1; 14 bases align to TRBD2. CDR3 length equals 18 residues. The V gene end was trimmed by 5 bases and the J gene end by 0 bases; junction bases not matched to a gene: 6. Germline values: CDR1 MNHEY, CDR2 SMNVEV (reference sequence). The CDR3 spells CASSPGTSGGGSYNEQFF. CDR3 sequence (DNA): TGTGCCAGCAGTCCCGGGACTAGCGGGGGAGGCTCCTACAATGAGCAGTTCTTC.

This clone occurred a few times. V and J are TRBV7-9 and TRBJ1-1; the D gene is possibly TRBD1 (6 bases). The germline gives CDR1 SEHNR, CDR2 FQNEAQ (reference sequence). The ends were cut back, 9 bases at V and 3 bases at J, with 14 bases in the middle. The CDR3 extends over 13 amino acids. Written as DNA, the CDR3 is TGTGCCAGAGCCCCACAGGGCTACACTGAAGCTTTCTTT. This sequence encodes CARAPQGYTEAFF.

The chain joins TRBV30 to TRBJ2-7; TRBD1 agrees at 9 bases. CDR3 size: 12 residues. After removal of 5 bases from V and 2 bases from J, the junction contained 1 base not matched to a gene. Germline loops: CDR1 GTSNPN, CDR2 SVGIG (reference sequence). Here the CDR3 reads CAWGTGPYEQYF. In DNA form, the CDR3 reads TGTGCCTGGGGGACAGGGCCCTACGAGCAGTACTTC.

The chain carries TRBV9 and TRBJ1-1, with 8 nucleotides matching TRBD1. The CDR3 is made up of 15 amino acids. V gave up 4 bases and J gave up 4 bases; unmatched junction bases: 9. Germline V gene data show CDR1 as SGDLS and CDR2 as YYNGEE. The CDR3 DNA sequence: TGTGCCAGCAGCCCACGGACAGGGCAAGGCACTGAAGCTTTCTTT. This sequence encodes CASSPRTGQGTEAFF.